The clone carrying this TCR beta chain was counted at least ten times. What it binds is not known. These data are taken from a study of identical twins. Study-wide findings and caveats: With beta out-of-frame sequences, excess sharing by twins was weaker. The more abundant beta clonotypes in cord blood had fewer insertions, and memory repertoires did not show this. Out-of-frame sharing of TCR alpha in monozygotic twins was underestimated by models.

Germline CDR1 and CDR2: MNHEY and SVGAGI. The length of the CDR3 is 15 residues. V lost 3 bases and J lost 4, with 14 bases in between. After template switching added a universal primer site, the resulting cDNA carried unique molecular identifiers. Each CDR3 protein gets one entry after TCRdb re-called the 5' RACE reads with MiXCR. In the table there are a few hundred thousand distinct CDR3 sequences, nearly 10% of which are singletons. These same records also appear under a second study, on yellow fever vaccine responses in identical twins.

The clonotype was recovered from a woman younger than 35 in good health. This chain connects TRBV6-5 to TRBJ2-3, with D tentatively TRBD1 (7 bases). The sequenced sample consisted of PBMCs. CDR3 loop: CASSYGQGGADTQYF. CDR3 DNA: TGTGCCAGCAGTTATGGTCAGGGGGGTGCAGATACGCAGTATTTT.